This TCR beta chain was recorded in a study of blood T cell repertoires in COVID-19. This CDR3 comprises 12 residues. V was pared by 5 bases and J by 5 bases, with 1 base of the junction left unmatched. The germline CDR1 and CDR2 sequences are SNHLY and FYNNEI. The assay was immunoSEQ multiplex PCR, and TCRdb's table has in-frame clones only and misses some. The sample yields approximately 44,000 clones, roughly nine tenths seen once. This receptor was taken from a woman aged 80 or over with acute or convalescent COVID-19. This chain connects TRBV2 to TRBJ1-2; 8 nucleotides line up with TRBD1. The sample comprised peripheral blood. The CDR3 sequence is CASSRQGYGYTF. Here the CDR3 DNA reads TGTGCCAGCAGTCGACAGGGGTATGGCTACACCTTC.